Reported below is one T cell receptor beta chain. This clonotype was recorded many times. The antigen it binds to is not known. No much larger clone is present one base from it, and per-base qualities are unavailable. The treatment or condition tag for this specimen amounts to: allogeneic hematopoietic cell transplantation with graft depleted of TCRalphabeta T cells and CD19 B cells. TCRalphabeta/CD19-depleted allogeneic hematopoietic cell grafts were given to the transplant recipients, all of whom were children. The data were taken from a study of T-cell reconstitution after alpha-beta-depleted transplantation in children listed by TCRdb under 2016. Regarding the research as a whole: Using TCR repertoire profiling, the study quantitatively followed how T-cell immune reconstitution unfolded in children after TCRalphabeta/CD19-depleted allogeneic hematopoietic cell transplantation.

The junction shows trimming of 2 bases on V and 5 bases on J, and the gene matches do not reach 2 bases of it. The germline V gene (reference sequence) yields MNHEY for CDR1 and SMNVEV for CDR2. Including the terminal cysteine and phenylalanine, the CDR3 comprises 14 residues. CDR3 DNA is the only sequence kept; it has 42 bases, read in frame from the first base. Beyond this particular receptor, the publication reports: Over subsequent months, a decline in hyperexpanded clone frequencies was noted, and after one year, T-cell counts and TCRbeta diversity were mostly ascribed to newly produced T cells. Apparently early alphabetaT-cell count recovery about two months after transplant reportedly relied on only several hundred rapidly expanded clones derived from non-depleted graft cells. In some patients, high TCRbeta diversity at day 60 was attributed to recipient T cells and intrathymic progenitors that had survived conditioning.

The method behind the library was PCR. Data came from an Illumina HiSeq 2500. TCR libraries were prepared with molecular barcoding, using unique molecular identifiers to normalize TCRbeta repertoire quantification. Through fastp at Q25 and MiXCR, TCRdb rebuilt clones from the public reads, retaining in-frame beta chains. Entries that share a CDR3 protein sequence are merged under the most common genes and DNA. For this sample the table gives hundreds of thousands of distinct CDR3 sequences, of which over 7% were detected only once. The leading ten clones occupy approximately 9.1% of the sample. Here the chain combines TRBV27 and TRBJ2-1; TRBD1 fits 8 bases in the junction. Sequenced here: peripheral blood, sampled 360 days after TCRalphabeta/CD19-depleted stem cell transplant. The clonotype comes from a female patient under 10 years old who had a stem cell transplant for Fanconi anemia, so the T cells may come from the graft donor. The CDR3 sequence is CASSLRTGNNEQFF. The base sequence is TGTGCCAGCAGTTTACGGACAGGGAACAATGAGCAGTTCTTC.